This TCR beta chain was identified during a study of CD8 T cells in ankylosing spondylitis. The CDR3 extends over 15 amino acids. CDR1 and CDR2 from the germline V gene are SGHRS and YFSETQ. The V gene lost 0 bases and the J gene lost 7 bases, with 16 bases spanning the gap. This clonotype was found a few times. TCRdb passed the 5' RACE reads through MiXCR, listing each CDR3 protein once. The sample carries about 110,000 distinct CDR3 sequences, around 24% recorded once. The source material was synovial fluid, either unsorted or a sorted T cell fraction (not recorded which). The V and J genes are TRBV5-1 and TRBJ2-5, with D perhaps matching TRBD2 (5 bases). The TCR originated in a male donor with ankylosing spondylitis. DNA for the CDR3: TGCGCCAGCAGCTTGGGAGCCGGGATAGAGGCGACCCAGTACTTC. Translated: CASSLGAGIEATQYF. The full variable domain, with the rest looked up from reference TRBV5-1 and TRBJ2-5, is KAGVTQTPRYLIKTRGQQVTLSCSPISGHRSVSWYQQTPGQGLQFLFEYFSETQRNKGNFPGRFSGRQFSNSRSEMNVSTLELGDSALYLCASSLGAGIEATQYFGPGTRLLVL.